A selection of T cell receptor beta chains follows, all from one sample in a study of technical replicates of blood from a handful of donors. TCRdb's copy holds only in-frame clones and misses some; the assay was immunoSEQ multiplex PCR. The sample comprises more than 60,000 clones, 85% to 95% of which are singletons, and approximately 0.25% rests with the top ten. Sequences were obtained from T cells isolated from PBMCs. These receptors were taken from a human donor in good health. Each CDR3 is given with its conserved first and last residue. Fields, in order: J gene, D gene, clone size, V gene, CDR3 DNA, CDR3 protein. A D gene is named only where the DNA matches it firmly. Size is omitted from some rows. Given values are once, few, many or a class for expanded clones.

>TRBJ2-2|TRBD1|once|TRBV28
TGTGCCAGCAGTCAGACGGACAGGGGAGTAAACACCGGGGAGCTGTTTTTT
CASSQTDRGVNTGELFF
>TRBJ2-1|TRBD2|NA|TRBV19
TGTGCCAGTAGTACACTAGCGGCCTCCTACAATGAGCAGTTCTTC
CASSTLAASYNEQFF
>TRBJ2-5|NA|NA|TRBV4-1
TGCGCCAGCAGCCAAGATTTAGTGACCCAGTACTTC
CASSQDLVTQYF
>TRBJ1-1|TRBD1|once|TRBV11-1
TGTGCCAGCACAACAGGGGGGCAGGGGTTAATGAACACTGAAGCTTTCTTT
CASTTGGQGLMNTEAFF
>TRBJ1-6|NA|once|TRBV7-5
TGTGTCAGAAGCTTAGGGGGGAAACAGGGGAGCTCCTATAATTCACCCCTCCACTTT
CVRSLGGKQGSSYNSPLHF
>TRBJ1-2|NA|NA|TRBV5-1
TGCGCCAGCAGCTTCAGGGCTGGGGGCAATGGCTACACCTTC
CASSFRAGGNGYTF
>TRBJ1-4|TRBD1|NA|TRBV5-6
TGTGCCAGCAGCGGGACAGGGCAGGCTGAAAAACTGTTTTTT
CASSGTGQAEKLFF
>TRBJ2-7|NA|NA|TRBV5-4
TGTGCCAGCAGCCCCACGGAGGGCTCCTACGAGCAGTACTTC
CASSPTEGSYEQYF
>TRBJ2-7|TRBD1|NA|TRBV4-1
TGCGCCAGCAGCCAAGATAGGACAGGCGTGAGCTACGAGCAGTACTTC
CASSQDRTGVSYEQYF
>TRBJ2-3|NA|NA|TRBV5-1
TGCGCCAGCAGCTCACAGGAGCGCACAGATACGCAGTATTTT
CASSSQERTDTQYF
>TRBJ2-6|NA|NA|TRBV5-1
TGCGCCAGCAGCTCAGGAAACCTACTAGCTGGGGCCAACGTCCTGACTTTC
CASSSGNLLAGANVLTF
>TRBJ2-1|TRBD2|NA|TRBV27
TGTGCCAGCAGAGGGAGGGAGAATTACAATGAGCAGTTCTTC
CASRGRENYNEQFF
>TRBJ2-1|TRBD2|NA|TRBV28
TGTGCCAGCAGTTTCGCAATAGCGGGAGGGGACAATGAGCAGTTCTTC
CASSFAIAGGDNEQFF
>TRBJ1-1|TRBD1|NA|TRBV30
TGTGCCTGGAGTGTACAGGGGAGCACTGAAGCTTTCTTT
CAWSVQGSTEAFF
>TRBJ2-1|NA|NA|TRBV30
TGTGCCTGGAACGAGAACTCCTACAATGAGCAGTTCTTC
CAWNENSYNEQFF
>TRBJ2-7|NA|NA|TRBV6-5
TGTGCCAGCAGTTCAACCGTTACCACTCACGAGCAGTACTTC
CASSSTVTTHEQYF
>TRBJ2-7|NA|NA|TRBV4-1
TGCGCCAGCAGCCAAGAACCTTTGAGGGTTGGCGAGCAGTACTTC
CASSQEPLRVGEQYF
>TRBJ2-7|TRBD2|NA|TRBV27
TGTGCCAGCAGTTTATATTCCAGCGGGAGGACGGAGCAGTACTTC
CASSLYSSGRTEQYF
>TRBJ1-1|NA|NA|TRBV6-1
TGTGCCAGCAGTGAAGATGACTTCTATGGCGCTGAAGCTTTCTTT
CASSEDDFYGAEAFF
>TRBJ2-3|TRBD1|NA|TRBV13
TGTGCCAGCAGCCGAATAGGGGGCGAGGGAGATACGCAGTATTTT
CASSRIGGEGDTQYF
>TRBJ1-3|TRBD1|NA|TRBV9
TGTGCCAGCAGCGCCTGGACAGGGCCCAGCTCTGGAAACACCATATATTTT
CASSAWTGPSSGNTIYF
>TRBJ1-2|NA|NA|TRBV5-4
TGTGCCAGCAGCTTGGTAAACAAGTTAAACTATGGCTACACCTTC
CASSLVNKLNYGYTF
>TRBJ2-1|TRBD2|once|TRBV7-3
TGTGCCAGCAGCTTAACCCCCGGGAGAGCGGGGGGCCCTATGGATGAGCAGTTCTTC
CASSLTPGRAGGPMDEQFF
>TRBJ1-3|NA|NA|TRBV5-4
TGTGCCAGCAGCGCGGCCCCGAACACCATATATTTT
CASSAAPNTIYF
>TRBJ1-3|NA|once|TRBV5-1
TGCGCCAGCAGCTTGGCAGGGTTTGGAAACACCATATATTTT
CASSLAGFGNTIYF
>TRBJ2-7|TRBD2|NA|TRBV28
TGTGCCAGCAGTCCTAGCGGGAGAAAGTACGAGCAGTACTTC
CASSPSGRKYEQYF
>TRBJ2-4|TRBD2|NA|TRBV5-6
TGTGCCAGCACTCCACTTGGGGGAGGGGATCGGTACTTC
CASTPLGGGDRYF
>TRBJ1-2|NA|NA|TRBV10-2
TGCGCCAGCAGTGACAGTAGAGGGAGCGGGCGGTATGGCTACACCTTC
CASSDSRGSGRYGYTF
>TRBJ2-1|TRBD2|NA|TRBV11-2
TGTGCCAGCAGCTCATCGGGACTAGCGCCCCCCCAATCCTACAATGAGCAGTTCTTC
CASSSSGLAPPQSYNEQFF
>TRBJ1-1|TRBD1|NA|TRBV6-5
TGTGCCAGCAGGGGACAGGGCACTGAAGCTTTCTTT
CASRGQGTEAFF
>TRBJ2-7|TRBD1|NA|TRBV28
TGTGCCAGCAGTATAATTACCGGGACAGGGAGCTACGAGCAGTACTTC
CASSIITGTGSYEQYF
>TRBJ2-7|TRBD1|NA|TRBV7-8
TGTGCCAGCAGCCTAGGACAGGGGGCAAAAACCTACGAGCAGTACTTC
CASSLGQGAKTYEQYF
>TRBJ2-7|NA|NA|TRBV15
TGTGCCACCAGCAGAGCGGGAAAGCTTTCCTACGAGCAGTACTTC
CATSRAGKLSYEQYF
>TRBJ2-7|NA|NA|TRBV5-1
TGCGCCAGCAGCTTGGCTTTGGACACCTCCTACGAGCAGTACTTC
CASSLALDTSYEQYF
>TRBJ2-7|TRBD1|once|TRBV4-1
TGCGCCAGCAGGGACAGGGGAAAGACCTACGAGCAGTACTTC
CASRDRGKTYEQYF
>TRBJ1-2|NA|NA|TRBV28
TGTGCCAGCACCGACTTCGGACGCCCGGAGGGAGGCTACACCTTC
CASTDFGRPEGGYTF
>TRBJ1-2|TRBD1|NA|TRBV7-9
TGTGCCAGCAGCTTGACAGGGCATGGCTACACCTTC
CASSLTGHGYTF
>TRBJ1-4|NA|NA|TRBV27
TGTGCCAGCAGCGGTGTCAGGGATGAAAAACTGTTTTTT
CASSGVRDEKLFF
>TRBJ2-7|TRBD1|NA|TRBV30
TGTGCCTGGAGATCGGGTTCCGGACAGGGAATAGGGTACGAGCAGTACTTC
CAWRSGSGQGIGYEQYF
>TRBJ2-3|TRBD2|NA|TRBV5-1
TGCGCCAGCAGCTTGGGCGGGGGGGCGCAGTATTTT
CASSLGGGAQYF
>TRBJ2-7|NA|NA|TRBV5-1
TGCGCCAGCAGCTTCCTCACCCTGACTAGTTCCTACGAGCAGTACTTC
CASSFLTLTSSYEQYF
>TRBJ1-5|NA|NA|TRBV7-9
TGTGCCAGCAGCACAAACAGCAATCAGCCCCAGCATTTT
CASSTNSNQPQHF
>TRBJ2-7|TRBD2|NA|TRBV11-2
TGTGCCAGCAGCGGCGGGGGGATCCTCTACGAGCAGTACTTC
CASSGGGILYEQYF
>TRBJ2-1|NA|once|TRBV30
TGTGCCTGGATTCCCCTCTCAGGGTTGCGGTACAATGAGCAGTTCTTC
CAWIPLSGLRYNEQFF
>TRBJ1-1|TRBD1|NA|TRBV2
TGTGCCAGCAGTGATTCGACAGGGCTGAACGAAGCTTTCTTT
CASSDSTGLNEAFF